This T cell receptor beta chain is from a study of post-analysis software for immune sequencing data. In the study overall: As for disease course, relapsing-remitting, secondary progressive and progressive-relapsing multiple sclerosis were all included. Regarding the study as a whole: TRBV5-6, TRBV5-1 and TRBV20-1 belonged to a set of roughly 5 TRBV segments that were more frequent in patients than controls.

The CDR3 runs to 12 residues. CDR1 and CDR2 from the germline V gene are SGHRS and YFSETQ. Unique molecular identifiers featured in each of the TCR beta cDNA libraries. TCRdb redid the calling of the PCR reads with MiXCR, one entry per CDR3 protein. This sample yields roughly 800,000 distinct CDR3 sequences, of which 25% to 30% are seen a single time; under 0.7% belongs to the top ten. Concerning this clonotype: What it binds is not known. The germline gene is not matched at one end of the junction; a read error may be the cause.

The source is a girl aged 10-17 years with multiple sclerosis. The chain carries TRBV5-1 and TRBJ1-2; D gene ambiguous. Sequenced sample: blood. CDR3 loop: CASSFENYGYTF. CDR3 coding DNA: TGTGCCAGCAGCTTCGAAAACTATGGCTACACCTTC.